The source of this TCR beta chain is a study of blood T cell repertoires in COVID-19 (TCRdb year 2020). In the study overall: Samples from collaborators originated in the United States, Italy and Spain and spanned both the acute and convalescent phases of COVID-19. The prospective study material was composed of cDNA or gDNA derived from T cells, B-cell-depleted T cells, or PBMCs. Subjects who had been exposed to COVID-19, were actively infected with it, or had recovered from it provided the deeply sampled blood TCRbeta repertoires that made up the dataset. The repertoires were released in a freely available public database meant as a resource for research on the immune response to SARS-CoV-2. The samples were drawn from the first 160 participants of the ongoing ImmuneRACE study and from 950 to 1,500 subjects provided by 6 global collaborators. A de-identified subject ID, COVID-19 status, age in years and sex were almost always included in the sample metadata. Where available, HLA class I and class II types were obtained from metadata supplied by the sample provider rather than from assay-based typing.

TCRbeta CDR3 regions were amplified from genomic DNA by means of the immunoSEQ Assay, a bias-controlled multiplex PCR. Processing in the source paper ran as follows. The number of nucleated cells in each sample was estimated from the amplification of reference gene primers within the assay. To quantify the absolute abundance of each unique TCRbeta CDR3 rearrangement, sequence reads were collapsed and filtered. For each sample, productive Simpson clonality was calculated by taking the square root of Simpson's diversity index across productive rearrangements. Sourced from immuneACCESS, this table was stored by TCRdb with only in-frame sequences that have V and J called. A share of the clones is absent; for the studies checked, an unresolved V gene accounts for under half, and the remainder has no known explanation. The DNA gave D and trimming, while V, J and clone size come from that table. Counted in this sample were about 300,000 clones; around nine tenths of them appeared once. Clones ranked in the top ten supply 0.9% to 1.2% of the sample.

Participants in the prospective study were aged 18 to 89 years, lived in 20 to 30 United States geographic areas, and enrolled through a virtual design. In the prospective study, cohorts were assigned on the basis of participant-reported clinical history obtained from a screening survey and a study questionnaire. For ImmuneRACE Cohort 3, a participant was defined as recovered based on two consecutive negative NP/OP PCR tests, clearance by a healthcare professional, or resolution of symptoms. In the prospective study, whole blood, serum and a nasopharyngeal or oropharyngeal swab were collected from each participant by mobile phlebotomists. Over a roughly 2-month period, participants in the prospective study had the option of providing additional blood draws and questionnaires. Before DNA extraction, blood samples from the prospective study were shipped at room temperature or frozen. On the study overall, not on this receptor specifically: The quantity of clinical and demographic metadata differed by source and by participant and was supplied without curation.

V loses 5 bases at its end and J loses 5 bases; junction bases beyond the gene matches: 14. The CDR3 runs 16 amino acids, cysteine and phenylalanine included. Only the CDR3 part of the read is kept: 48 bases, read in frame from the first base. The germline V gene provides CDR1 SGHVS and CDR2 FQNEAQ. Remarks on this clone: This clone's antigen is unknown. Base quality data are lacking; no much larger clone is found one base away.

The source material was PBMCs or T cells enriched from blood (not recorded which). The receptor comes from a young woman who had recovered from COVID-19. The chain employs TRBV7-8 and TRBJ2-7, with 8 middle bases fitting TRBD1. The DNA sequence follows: TGTGCCAGCAGCCCCCAGATCCGGACAGGGAAAAACGAGCAGTACTTC. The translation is CASSPQIRTGKNEQYF.